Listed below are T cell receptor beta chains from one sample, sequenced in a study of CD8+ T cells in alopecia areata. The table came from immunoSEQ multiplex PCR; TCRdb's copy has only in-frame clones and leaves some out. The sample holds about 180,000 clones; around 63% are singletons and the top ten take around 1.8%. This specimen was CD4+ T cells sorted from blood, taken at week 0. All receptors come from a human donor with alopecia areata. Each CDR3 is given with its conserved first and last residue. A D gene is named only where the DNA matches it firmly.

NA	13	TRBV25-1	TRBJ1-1	CASSLSGWTEAFF
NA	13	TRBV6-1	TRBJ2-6	CASSGSGANVLTF
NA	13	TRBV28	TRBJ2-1	CASNRDIYNEQFF
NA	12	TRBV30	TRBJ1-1	CAWIRGVAEAFF
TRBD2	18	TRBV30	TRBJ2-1	CAWRKWGTSGAVGDEQFF
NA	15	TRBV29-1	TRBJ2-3	CSVEDFPSGSDTQYF
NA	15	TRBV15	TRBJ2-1	CATSSEQGLYNEQFF
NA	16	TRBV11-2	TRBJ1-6	CASSLEVAGMNSPLHF
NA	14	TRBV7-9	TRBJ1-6	CASSLDNRNSPLHF
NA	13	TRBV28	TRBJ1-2	CASLPGTGYGYTF
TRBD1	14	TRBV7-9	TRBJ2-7	CASSTGQSTYEQYF
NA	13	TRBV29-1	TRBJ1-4	CSVGRAPNEKLFF
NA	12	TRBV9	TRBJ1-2	CASSGEGEGYTF
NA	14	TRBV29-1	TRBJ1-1	CSVEGRMMNTEAFF
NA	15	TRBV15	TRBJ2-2	CATRAVSGRTGELFF
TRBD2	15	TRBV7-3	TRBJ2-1	CASSPTSGAYNEQFF
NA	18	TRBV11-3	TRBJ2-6	CASSPRGRLNSGANVLTF
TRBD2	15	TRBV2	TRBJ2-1	CASSLAGGSYNEQFF
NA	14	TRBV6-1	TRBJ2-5	CASRGSSFQETQYF
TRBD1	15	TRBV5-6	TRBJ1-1	CASSGGTGLNTEAFF
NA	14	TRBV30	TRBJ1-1	CAWRLTAMNTEAFF
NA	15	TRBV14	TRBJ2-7	CASSQDLTINYEQYF
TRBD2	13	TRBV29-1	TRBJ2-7	CSVVSGETYEQYF
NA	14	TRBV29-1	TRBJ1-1	CSVEGSGLNTEAFF
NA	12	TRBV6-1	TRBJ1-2	CACPDGIYGYTF
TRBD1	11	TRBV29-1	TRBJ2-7	CSALTGYEQYF
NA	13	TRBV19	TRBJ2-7	CASSPGQTYEQYF
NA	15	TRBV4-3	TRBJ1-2	CASSQHRTVDYGYTF
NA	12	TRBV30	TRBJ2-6	CALEIGANVLTF
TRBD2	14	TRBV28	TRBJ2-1	CASSSTGGYNEQFF
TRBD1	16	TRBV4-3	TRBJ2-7	CASSQDRDRRSYEQYF
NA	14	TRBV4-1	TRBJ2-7	CASSSASRIYEQYF
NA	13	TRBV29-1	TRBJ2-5	CSVLQGFQETQYF
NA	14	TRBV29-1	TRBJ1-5	CSVEVGGKGQPQHF
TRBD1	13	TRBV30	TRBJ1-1	CAWSLDRGTEAFF
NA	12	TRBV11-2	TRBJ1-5	CASSLAGEPQHF
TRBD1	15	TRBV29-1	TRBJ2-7	CSARTGTGIGYEQYF
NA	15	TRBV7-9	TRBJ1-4	CASSPRRTTNEKLFF
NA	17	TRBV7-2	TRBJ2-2	CASSLALWTSNTGELFF
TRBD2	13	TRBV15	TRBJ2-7	CATRGGGSYEQYF
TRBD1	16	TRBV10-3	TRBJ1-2	CAISDGTGTAYRGYTF
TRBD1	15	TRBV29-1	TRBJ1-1	CSVPGTGFQVTEAFF
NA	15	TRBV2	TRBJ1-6	CASSENEQGGSPLHF
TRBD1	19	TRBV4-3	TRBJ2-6	CASSQGSRGYYSGANVLTF
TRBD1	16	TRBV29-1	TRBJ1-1	CSVARYRDSVSTEAFF
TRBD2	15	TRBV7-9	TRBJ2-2	CASSVRGGDTGELFF
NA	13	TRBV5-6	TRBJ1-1	CASSQGEGTEAFF
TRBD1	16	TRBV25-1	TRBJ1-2	CASVGRGQGTNYGYTF
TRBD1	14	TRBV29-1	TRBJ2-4	CSPTGAGAKNIQYF